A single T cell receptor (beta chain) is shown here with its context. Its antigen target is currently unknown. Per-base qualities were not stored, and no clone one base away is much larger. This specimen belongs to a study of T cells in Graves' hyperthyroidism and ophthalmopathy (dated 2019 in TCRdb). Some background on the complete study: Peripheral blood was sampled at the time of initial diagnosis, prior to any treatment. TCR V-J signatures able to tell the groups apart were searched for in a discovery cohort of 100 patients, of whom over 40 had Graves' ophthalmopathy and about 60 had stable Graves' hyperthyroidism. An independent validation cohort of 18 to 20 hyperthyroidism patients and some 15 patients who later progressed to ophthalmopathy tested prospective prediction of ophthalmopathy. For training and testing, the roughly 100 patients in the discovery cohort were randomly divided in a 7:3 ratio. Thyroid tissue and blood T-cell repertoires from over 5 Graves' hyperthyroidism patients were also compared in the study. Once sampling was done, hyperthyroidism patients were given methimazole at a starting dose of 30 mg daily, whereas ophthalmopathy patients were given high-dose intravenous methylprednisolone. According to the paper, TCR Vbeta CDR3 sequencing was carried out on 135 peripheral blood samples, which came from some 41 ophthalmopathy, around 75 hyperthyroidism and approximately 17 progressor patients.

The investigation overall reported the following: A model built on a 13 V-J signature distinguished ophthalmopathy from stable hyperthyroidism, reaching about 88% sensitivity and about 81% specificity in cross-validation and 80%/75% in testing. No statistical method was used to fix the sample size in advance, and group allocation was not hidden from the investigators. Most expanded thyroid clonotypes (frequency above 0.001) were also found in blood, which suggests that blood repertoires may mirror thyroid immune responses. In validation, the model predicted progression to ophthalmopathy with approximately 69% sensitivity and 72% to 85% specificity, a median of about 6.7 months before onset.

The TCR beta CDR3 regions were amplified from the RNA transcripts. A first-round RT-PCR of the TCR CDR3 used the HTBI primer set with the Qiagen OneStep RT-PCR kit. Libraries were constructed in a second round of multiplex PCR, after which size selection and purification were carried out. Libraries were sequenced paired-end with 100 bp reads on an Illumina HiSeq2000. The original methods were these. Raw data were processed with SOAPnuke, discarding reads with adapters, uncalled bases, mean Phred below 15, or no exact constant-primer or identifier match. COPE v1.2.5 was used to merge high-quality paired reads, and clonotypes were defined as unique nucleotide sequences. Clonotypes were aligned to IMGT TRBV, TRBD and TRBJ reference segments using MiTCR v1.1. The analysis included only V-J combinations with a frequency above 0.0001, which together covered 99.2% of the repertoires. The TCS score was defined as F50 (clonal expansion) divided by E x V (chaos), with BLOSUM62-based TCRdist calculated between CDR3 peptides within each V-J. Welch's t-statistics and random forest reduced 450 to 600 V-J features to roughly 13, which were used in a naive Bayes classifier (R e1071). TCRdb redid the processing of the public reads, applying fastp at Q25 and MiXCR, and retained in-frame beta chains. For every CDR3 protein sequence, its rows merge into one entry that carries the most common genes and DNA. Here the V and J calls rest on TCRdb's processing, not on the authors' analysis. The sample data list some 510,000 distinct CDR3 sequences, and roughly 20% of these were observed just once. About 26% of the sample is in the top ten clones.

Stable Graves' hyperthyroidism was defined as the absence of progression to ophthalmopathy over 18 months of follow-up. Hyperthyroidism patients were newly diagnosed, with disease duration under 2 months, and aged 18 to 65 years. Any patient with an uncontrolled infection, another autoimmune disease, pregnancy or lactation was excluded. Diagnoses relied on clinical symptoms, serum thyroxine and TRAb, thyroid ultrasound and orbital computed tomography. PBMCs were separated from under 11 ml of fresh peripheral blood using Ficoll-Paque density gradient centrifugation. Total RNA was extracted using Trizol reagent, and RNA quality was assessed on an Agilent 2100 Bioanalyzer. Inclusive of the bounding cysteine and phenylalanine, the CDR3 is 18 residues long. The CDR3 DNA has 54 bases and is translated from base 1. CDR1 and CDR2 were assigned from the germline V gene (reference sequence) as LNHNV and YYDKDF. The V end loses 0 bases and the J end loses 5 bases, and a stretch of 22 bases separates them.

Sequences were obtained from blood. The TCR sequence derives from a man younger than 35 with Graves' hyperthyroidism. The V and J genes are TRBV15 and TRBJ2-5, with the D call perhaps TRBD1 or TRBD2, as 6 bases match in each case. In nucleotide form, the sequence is TGTGCCACCAGCAGAGATACGGCGGGACAATTTCCTGAGGAGACCCAGTACTTC. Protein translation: CATSRDTAGQFPEETQYF.